These 27 T cell receptor beta chains were all obtained from the same sample, sequenced in a study of T cell repertoires in cytomegalovirus infection. Antigens for these TCRs are unknown. Each CDR3 protein gets one entry after TCRdb re-called the reads with MiXCR. Seen here are just over 450,000 distinct CDR3 sequences, under 55% observed once, and the top ten hold 43%. This specimen was cultured PBMCs, taken from culture after CMV antigen stimulation. The receptor set was obtained from a human donor in good health (CMV status not recorded). Some clones in this sample may be carry-over from other donors' samples.

The rearrangement joins TRBV7-2 to TRBJ2-2; 8 bases match TRBD2. CDR3 length: 15 residues. Germline assignment: CDR1 SGHTA and CDR2 FQGNSA. V gave up 7 bases and J gave up 5 bases; unmatched junction bases: 9. The CDR3, as DNA: TGTGCCAGCACCCCACGGGGACTAGTGACCGGGGAGCTGTTTTTT. It codes for CASTPRGLVTGELFF.

The genes are TRBV7-9 and TRBJ2-5, with a weak D call TRBD2 (6 bases). This CDR3 is 15 amino acids long. Germline V CDR1 and CDR2: SEHNR, FQNEAQ (reference sequence). V lost 4 bases, J lost 4 bases, and 16 bases lay in between. CDR3 residues: CASSSSRGWRETQYF. In nucleotides, the CDR3 is TGTGCCAGCAGCTCTAGCCGGGGGTGGCGAGAGACCCAGTACTTC. Full variable domain (outside the CDR3, taken from reference TRBV7-9 and TRBJ2-5): DTGVSQNPRHKITKRGQNVTFRCDPISEHNRLYWYRQTLGQGPEFLTYFQNEAQLEKSRLLSDRFSAERPKGSFSTLEIQRTEQGDSAMYLCASSSSRGWRETQYFGPGTRLLVL.

This clonotype was observed a handful of times. V gene TRBV4-1 combines with J gene TRBJ1-3, with 7 bases identical to TRBD1. The CDR3 loop spans 18 amino acids. Germline lookup yields CDR1 MGHRA and CDR2 YSYEKL. Trimming took 1 base from V and 0 from J; bases not matched to a gene: 9. CDR3 amino acids: CASSQVARDRASGNTIYF. CDR3 nucleotide sequence: TGCGCCAGCAGCCAAGTTGCGAGGGACAGAGCCTCTGGAAACACCATATATTTT.

The rearrangement links TRBV27 to TRBJ1-5; D not resolved. CDR1 and CDR2 (germline): MNHEY, SMNVEV (reference sequence). The CDR3 extends over 16 amino acids. V shed 2 bases and J shed 2 bases, with 13 bases lying between them. CDR3 sequence reads: CASSLRVFVGNQPQHF. The CDR3 region has the DNA TGTGCCAGCAGTTTACGGGTTTTTGTCGGCAATCAGCCCCAGCATTTT.

The chain joins TRBV6-1 to TRBJ2-3; 11 positions agree with TRBD2. Germline V CDR1 and CDR2: MNHNS, SASEGT. Trimming removed 5 bases from V and 5 bases from J; junction bases left unmatched: 12. The CDR3 has 17 amino acids. This CDR3 is CASSSTSGSPKLDTQYF. CDR3 nucleotides: TGTGCCAGCAGTTCAACTAGCGGGAGCCCCAAATTAGATACGCAGTATTTT.

The V gene is TRBV19, the J gene TRBJ2-1, with 7 bases aligning to TRBD2. Germline V gene sequence: CDR1 LNHDA, CDR2 SQIVND (reference sequence). Unmatched junction bases numbered 12, after V lost 6 bases and J lost 4 bases. The CDR3 spans 16 residues. Written as DNA, the CDR3 is TGTGCCAGTAGCCCGAGGACTAGGGATATTTACAATGAGCAGTTCTTC. It specifies CASSPRTRDIYNEQFF.

This chain connects TRBV28 to TRBJ2-5, with D perhaps TRBD2 (6 bases). Trimming left V 3 bases short and J 9 bases short, with 17 bases between. Germline V gene sequence: CDR1 MDHEN, CDR2 SYDVKM. The CDR3 contains 14 residues. The CDR3: CASSLGVRRGAQYF. The CDR3 DNA follows: TGTGCCAGCAGTTTGGGTGTCAGGCGCGGGGCCCAGTACTTC.

The gene calls are TRBV28 and TRBJ2-5; no definite D call. Germline V gives CDR1 MDHEN, CDR2 SYDVKM. The V end lost 5 bases, the J end lost 4 bases, and 14 bases lay between the germline ends. The CDR3 loop spans 14 amino acids. The chain's CDR3 is CASSRPSRRETQYF. The CDR3 coding sequence is TGTGCCAGCAGTCGCCCGTCGAGGCGAGAGACCCAGTACTTC.

This clonotype has only one observation. The chain joins TRBV6-1 to TRBJ2-5; 9 bases fit TRBD2. Trimming removed 6 bases from V and 2 bases from J; junction bases left unmatched: 10. The length of the CDR3 is 16 residues. The germline V gene encodes CDR1 MNHNS and CDR2 SASEGT. DNA for the CDR3: TGTGCCAGCAGGGCGCGGGTGCTAGCGGGACAAGAGACCCAGTACTTC. Its protein is CASRARVLAGQETQYF.

The genes are TRBV4-1 and TRBJ1-1; D gene ambiguous. The CDR3 covers 13 residues. Trimming stripped 1 base from V and 5 bases from J, with 8 bases between. Germline lookup yields CDR1 MGHRA and CDR2 YSYEKL. This chain's CDR3 is CASSQAPGTEAFF. The CDR3 DNA reads as TGCGCCAGCAGCCAAGCGCCGGGGACTGAAGCTTTCTTT.

The V gene is TRBV20-1, the J gene TRBJ2-3; D call uncertain. V gave up 6 bases and J gave up 2 bases, with 9 bases separating them. From germline, CDR1 is DFQATT and CDR2 SNEGSKA (reference sequence). This CDR3 has 12 residues. In nucleotides, the CDR3 is TGCAGTGCCGAGTCCAACACAGATACGCAGTATTTT. It translates to CSAESNTDTQYF.

The rearrangement uses TRBV2 and TRBJ2-1; 7 positions agree with TRBD2. Germline V gives CDR1 SNHLY, CDR2 FYNNEI. V dropped 6 bases and J dropped 9; count of bases not matched to a gene: 14. The CDR3 loop spans 15 amino acids. CDR3 sequence reads: CASRGVAGVDSEQFF. The CDR3 DNA reads as TGTGCCAGCAGGGGGGTGGCGGGGGTCGACAGTGAGCAGTTCTTC.

The chain carries TRBV12-3 or TRBV12-4 and TRBJ1-1; the D gene is possibly TRBD1 (5 bases). Between the trimmed V and J ends, which lost 1 base and 3 bases, there was a span of 12 bases. This CDR3 is built from 15 residues. CDR3 nucleotides: TGTGCCAGCAGTTTAGAGGCAGGGCCGCACACTGAAGCTTTCTTT. Translation: CASSLEAGPHTEAFF.

CDR3 sequence: CASSQAPHGSTDTQYF. The CDR3 DNA reads as TGCGCCAGCAGCCAAGCCCCCCACGGGAGCACAGATACGCAGTATTTT. This chain connects TRBV4-1 to TRBJ2-3, with D uncertain. V lost 1 base, J lost 0 bases, and 11 bases lay in between. This CDR3 has 16 amino acids. Germline CDR1 and CDR2: MGHRA and YSYEKL.

This clonotype was seen once. V and J are TRBV7-8 and TRBJ2-5, with a tentative D call TRBD2 (6 bases). Germline V gene data show CDR1 as SGHVS and CDR2 as FQNEAQ. The CDR3 runs 17 residues. Deletions cut 5 bases from V and 5 bases from J, with 24 bases between. The CDR3 nucleotides read TGTGCCAGCAGCCCGAGCTGGGGAGGAGGGCATGGGGAGACCCAGTACTTC. The encoded protein is CASSPSWGGGHGETQYF.

The DNA for the CDR3 is TGTGCCAGCAGACCCAGCGGGTCGTTTTACAATGAGCAGTTCTTC. It specifies CASRPSGSFYNEQFF. V usage is TRBV12-3 or TRBV12-4 and J usage is TRBJ2-1, with D tentatively TRBD2 (6 bases). Trimming took off 6 bases at V and 4 bases at J, with 16 bases between the two ends. The CDR3 contains 15 residues.

CDR3 amino acids: CSVEPSPDTQYF. CDR3 nucleotides: TGCAGCGTTGAACCCAGTCCGGATACGCAGTATTTT. The chain carries TRBV29-1 and TRBJ2-3; no definite D call. Germline values: CDR1 SQVTM, CDR2 ANQGSEA. V was trimmed by 2 bases and J by 6 bases, leaving 9 bases between them. The CDR3 consists of 12 residues.

This clonotype was counted only a few times. This chain links TRBV7-2 with TRBJ2-4; D is ambiguous. V lost 2 bases to trimming and J lost 2 bases, with 7 bases between them. CDR1 and CDR2 from the germline V gene are SGHTA and FQGNSA. The CDR3 consists of 14 residues. CDR3 nucleotide sequence: TGTGCCAGCAGCTTATACATACCCAAAAACATTCAGTACTTC. Amino acids: CASSLYIPKNIQYF.

This clonotype has just a few counts. V usage is TRBV20-1 and J usage is TRBJ2-2; 11 nucleotides match TRBD2. The CDR3 extends over 18 amino acids. Trimming removed 5 bases from V and 1 base from J; junction bases left unmatched: 12. Per germline, CDR1 DFQATT and CDR2 SNEGSKA (reference sequence). The chain's CDR3 is CSAASITGTSGNTGELFF. The CDR3 coding sequence is TGCAGTGCTGCCTCAATAACCGGGACTAGCGGGAACACCGGGGAGCTGTTTTTT.

The rearrangement links TRBV11-2 to TRBJ2-1; the D is unclear. Germline CDR1 and CDR2: SGHAT and FQNNGV. V lost 2 bases to trimming and J lost 2 bases, with 10 bases between them. This CDR3 spans 15 amino acids. CDR3 loop: CASSLQPGAYNEQFF. CDR3 coding DNA: TGTGCCAGCAGCTTACAACCGGGCGCCTACAATGAGCAGTTCTTC.

The J gene is TRBJ1-5, the V gene TRBV7-2; D remains ambiguous. The CDR3 is made up of 15 amino acids. Deletions cut 1 base from V and 6 bases from J, with 13 bases between. The germline V gene encodes CDR1 SGHTA and CDR2 FQGNSA. The CDR3 DNA sequence: TGTGCCAGCAGCTTAGTACGGGGTTCAGGTCAGCCCCAGCATTTT. Translated: CASSLVRGSGQPQHF.

V is TRBV27 and J is TRBJ2-1; no firm D call. Per the germline V gene, CDR1 is MNHEY and CDR2 is SMNVEV (reference sequence). The CDR3 sequence is 14 residues long. V was trimmed by 6 bases and J by 9 bases, leaving 18 bases between them. The CDR3 sequence is CASSRAGPLPEQFF. The DNA of the CDR3 is TGTGCCAGCAGCCGGGCCGGACCTCTCCCTGAGCAGTTCTTC.

As concerns this clonotype: Just one base apart from a much larger clone, this may be a read error. The J gene is TRBJ2-3, the V gene TRBV12-3 or TRBV12-4; 9 nucleotides line up with TRBD2. The CDR3 extends over 15 amino acids. The CDR3 loop is CASSLAGAVTDTQYF. The DNA of the CDR3 is TGTGCCAGCAGCTTAGCGGGGGCCGTCACAGATACGCAGTATTTT.

This clonotype showed up many times. V and J are TRBV7-6 and TRBJ1-1; D uncertain. CDR3 size: 15 residues. The germline gives CDR1 SGHVS, CDR2 FNYEAQ. V lost 5 bases and J 0 bases, leaving 13 bases between the germline ends. The CDR3 nucleotides are TGTGCCAGCAGCGCTCGGGCGAATTTGAACACTGAAGCTTTCTTT. This translates into CASSARANLNTEAFF.

This clonotype was picked up a small number of times. The CDR3: CASGIAGGTEAFF. Written as DNA, the CDR3 is TGTGCTAGTGGTATCGCGGGGGGCACTGAAGCTTTCTTT. This chain uses TRBV12-5 with TRBJ1-1; tentatively, D is TRBD1 (5 bases). The germline V gene has CDR1 LGHNT and CDR2 FRNRAP. CDR3 length: 13 amino acids. With 5 bases removed from V and 4 bases from J, the gap between germline ends came to 11 bases.

The chain employs TRBV28 and TRBJ1-1; 8 nucleotides align to TRBD1. There are 14 residues in the CDR3. Germline V gene sequence: CDR1 MDHEN, CDR2 SYDVKM. V lost 7 bases to trimming and J lost 0 bases; unmatched junction nucleotides: 4. The CDR3 bases are TGTGCCAGCATTCGACAGGGGATGAACACTGAAGCTTTCTTT. Translation gives CASIRQGMNTEAFF.

The chain carries TRBV20-1 and TRBJ2-3; no firm D call. Germline V gene data show CDR1 as DFQATT and CDR2 as SNEGSKA (reference sequence). This CDR3 comprises 13 residues. As DNA, the CDR3 is TGCAGCGCTCCCAAGACGGGCACAGATACGCAGTATTTT. Translated, it gives CSAPKTGTDTQYF.